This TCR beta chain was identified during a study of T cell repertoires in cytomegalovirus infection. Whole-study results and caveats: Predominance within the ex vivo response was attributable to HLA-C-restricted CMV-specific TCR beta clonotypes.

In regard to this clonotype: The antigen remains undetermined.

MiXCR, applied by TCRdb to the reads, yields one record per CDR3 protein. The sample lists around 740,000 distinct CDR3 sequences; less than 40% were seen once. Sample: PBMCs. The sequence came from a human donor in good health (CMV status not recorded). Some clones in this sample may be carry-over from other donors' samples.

The chain's CDR3 is CASSDSGQGSEQYF. CDR3 coding DNA: TGTGCCAGCAGCGATTCGGGACAGGGGTCCGAGCAGTACTTC. V gene TRBV7-8 combines with J gene TRBJ2-7; TRBD1 agrees at 10 bases. This CDR3 has 14 residues. Losses at the gene ends were 5 bases for V and 6 bases for J; bases not matched to a gene: 7. CDR1 SGHVS and CDR2 FQNEAQ come from the germline V gene.